One and the same sample provided the 30 T cell receptor beta chains below, sequenced in a study of blood T cell repertoires in COVID-19 (TCRdb year 2020). Library preparation employed the immunoSEQ multiplex PCR assay. The table comes from immuneACCESS by way of TCRdb, which keeps in-frame sequences with V and J called. Part of the clones is missing from these tables; in studies checked, under half for an unresolved V gene and the rest for unknown reasons. This sample has about 120,000 clones in its table, and 80% to 90% of those were observed once. The top ten constitute 4% to 5.5% of the sample. Sequencing was done on a sample of peripheral blood. Receptors originate from a man aged 40-55 years with acute or convalescent COVID-19.

The gene calls are TRBV2 and TRBJ1-1; D is undetermined. There are 13 residues in the CDR3. V gave up 9 bases and J gave up 3 bases, with 14 bases separating them. Germline assignment: CDR1 SNHLY and CDR2 FYNNEI. The CDR3 DNA follows: TGTGCCAGAGACGCGGAAGGAGACACTGAAGCTTTCTTT. Its protein product is CARDAEGDTEAFF.

The V call is TRBV6-6, the J call TRBJ1-2; 7 nucleotides match TRBD1. The CDR3 spans 15 residues. Germline V gene lookup returns CDR1 MNHNY and CDR2 SVGAGI (reference sequence). With V trimmed by 6 bases and J by 1 base, 8 bases remained unmatched. CDR3 nucleotides: TGTGCCAGCAGCACCGGGACAGCTAATAACTATGGCTACACCTTC. Its translation is CASSTGTANNYGYTF.

V is TRBV11-2 and J is TRBJ1-6, with D unresolved. With 7 bases removed from V and 9 bases from J, the gap between germline ends came to 13 bases. The CDR3 sequence is 13 residues long. Germline CDR1 SGHAT, CDR2 FQNNGV. DNA for the CDR3: TGTGCCAGCACTCGTTTGAGGCTTTCACCCCTCCACTTT. It codes for CASTRLRLSPLHF. Variable domain in full (rest from reference TRBV11-2 and TRBJ1-6): EAGVAQSPRYKIIEKRQSVAFWCNPISGHATLYWYQQILGQGPKLLIQFQNNGVVDDSQLPKDRFSAERLKGVDSTLKIQPAKLEDSAVYLCASTRLRLSPLHFGNGTRLTVT.

The J gene is TRBJ2-7, the V gene TRBV14; tentative D call: TRBD2 (6 bases). V lost 4 bases and J lost 6, with 16 bases in between. This CDR3 region has 14 residues. The germline CDR1 and CDR2 sequences are SGHDN and FVKESK. CDR3 sequence: CASSPNRLVGEQYF. The CDR3 coding sequence is TGTGCCAGCAGCCCTAACCGACTAGTCGGCGAGCAGTACTTC.

The V and J genes are TRBV5-6 and TRBJ1-2; D may be TRBD1 (5 bases). Germline CDR1 is SGHDT and CDR2 is YYEEEE. Trimming cost V 4 bases and J 7 bases, with 20 bases left between them. The CDR3 has 15 residues. The CDR3: CASSHQGVHMSGYTF. The DNA for the CDR3 is TGTGCCAGCAGCCACCAAGGGGTTCATATGAGTGGCTACACCTTC.

This clone was recorded only once. The rearrangement joins TRBV10-3 to TRBJ2-5; perhaps TRBD1 as D (5 bases). V lost 5 bases, J lost 1 base, and 8 bases lay in between. The CDR3 consists of 13 residues. Germline V gives CDR1 ENHRY, CDR2 SYGVKD. The CDR3 here is CAISLTGQETQYF. The CDR3 region has the DNA TGTGCCATCAGTTTAACAGGCCAAGAGACCCAGTACTTC.

The chain recombines TRBV19 with TRBJ2-2; weak D call: TRBD1 (5 bases). Germline CDR1 reads LNHDA; CDR2 reads SQIVND (reference sequence). V was clipped by 3 bases and J by 4 bases, with 12 bases between them. The CDR3 has 15 amino acids. This CDR3 is CASSIPPRATGELFF. DNA for the CDR3: TGTGCCAGTAGTATCCCCCCCAGGGCCACCGGGGAGCTGTTTTTT.

This chain connects TRBV5-6 to TRBJ2-7, with a possible D match to TRBD1 (6 bases). This CDR3 has 13 residues. From germline, CDR1 is SGHDT and CDR2 YYEEEE. V was cut by 4 bases and J by 0 bases, with 8 bases left in between. DNA for the CDR3: TGTGCCAGCAGCCCGGACAGCTCCTACGAGCAGTACTTC. Amino acid sequence: CASSPDSSYEQYF.

The CDR3 region is CASSQGRFGREDEQFF. The DNA for the CDR3 is TGTGCCAGCAGCCAAGGTAGATTCGGGAGGGAGGATGAGCAGTTCTTC. The genes are TRBV3-1 (or the pseudogene TRBV3-2) and TRBJ2-1, with 8 positions matching TRBD2. Germline trimming cut 1 base from V and 8 bases from J; bases unmatched to any gene: 10. The CDR3 sequence is 16 residues long. CDR1 LGHDT and CDR2 YNNKEL come from the germline V gene (reference sequence).

The chain is built from TRBV30 and TRBJ2-3, with TRBD1 matching 10 bases. Germline CDR1 GTSNPN, CDR2 SVGIG (reference sequence). The trim removed 3 bases at V and 3 bases at J, leaving 3 bases unmatched. This CDR3 has 14 residues. In DNA, the CDR3 is TGTGCCTGGAGGGGACAGGGGTGGACAGATACGCAGTATTTT. The encoded protein is CAWRGQGWTDTQYF.

J is TRBJ2-2 and V is TRBV3-1 (or the pseudogene TRBV3-2), with D unclear. Germline V gene sequence: CDR1 LGHDT, CDR2 YNNKEL (reference sequence). The V end lost 5 bases, the J end lost 2 bases, and 6 bases lay between the germline ends. This CDR3 is 13 amino acids long. CDR3 bases: TGTGCCAGCAGCGGGCCCAACACCGGGGAGCTGTTTTTT. This translates into CASSGPNTGELFF.

The rearrangement uses TRBV30 and TRBJ1-1; D may be TRBD1 (5 bases). The germline CDR1 and CDR2 sequences are GTSNPN and SVGIG (reference sequence). The CDR3 is 13 amino acids. The germline V and J ends were trimmed by 2 bases and 6 bases, with 13 bases remaining between them. The CDR3 coding sequence is TGTGCCTGGAGTCAGGGAAGAGACTCTGAAGCTTTCTTT. Its protein product is CAWSQGRDSEAFF.

This chain uses TRBV18 with TRBJ1-1; 7 bases are shared with TRBD1. This CDR3 is built from 20 residues. Germline-derived CDR1 and CDR2 are KGHSH and LQKENI. V lost 4 bases and J lost 0; bases outside the gene matches: 20. The CDR3 loop is CASSRYPQGTVGTMNTEAFF. In DNA, the CDR3 is TGTGCCAGCTCACGGTACCCGCAAGGGACAGTCGGCACCATGAACACTGAAGCTTTCTTT.

There are a few counts of this clone. J is TRBJ2-7 and V is TRBV11-1; TRBD1 agrees at 8 bases. The CDR3 spans 13 residues. The germline CDR1 and CDR2 sequences are SGHAT and FQDESV (reference sequence). Trimming took 4 bases from V and 5 from J; bases not matched to a gene: 4. The CDR3 is CASSWTGSHEQYF. CDR3 nucleotide sequence: TGTGCCAGCAGCTGGACAGGGAGCCACGAGCAGTACTTC. Combining the CDR3 with reference TRBV11-1 and TRBJ2-7 gives the whole variable domain EAEVAQSPRYKITEKSQAVAFWCDPISGHATLYWYRQILGQGPELLVQFQDESVVDDSQLPKDRFSAERLKGVDSTLKIQPAELGDSAMYLCASSWTGSHEQYFGPGTRLTVT.

This clone was picked up a small number of times. The V gene is TRBV15, the J gene TRBJ1-1, with TRBD1 matching 8 bases. Per the germline V gene, CDR1 is LNHNV and CDR2 is YYDKDF (reference sequence). This CDR3 spans 15 amino acids. The V gene end was trimmed by 1 base and the J gene end by 3 bases; junction bases not matched to a gene: 4. The CDR3 DNA is TGTGCCACCAGCAGAGGGACAGGGACGGACACTGAAGCTTTCTTT. Its protein product is CATSRGTGTDTEAFF.

This chain uses TRBV9 with TRBJ2-1, with TRBD2 identical over 11 bases. CDR1 and CDR2 (germline): SGDLS, YYNGEE. Trimming took 3 bases from V and 6 from J; bases not matched to a gene: 8. This CDR3 comprises 16 residues. As DNA, the CDR3 is TGTGCCAGCAGCGCAGCCATAGCGGGGGGGCGCAATGAGCAGTTCTTC. It yields the protein CASSAAIAGGRNEQFF.

This clone was found a few times. The chain recombines TRBV6-5 with TRBJ1-4; a weak D match, TRBD1 (6 bases). V was trimmed by 4 bases and J by 6 bases, leaving 9 bases between them. The length of the CDR3 is 13 residues. Germline V lookup: CDR1 MNHEY, CDR2 SVGAGI. CDR3 sequence reads: CASSLGAYEKLFF. The CDR3 DNA reads TGTGCCAGCAGTTTGGGGGCCTATGAAAAACTGTTTTTT.

The J gene is TRBJ2-2, the V gene TRBV11-2; a weak D match, TRBD2 (5 bases). V was clipped by 5 bases and J by 0 bases, with 10 bases between them. The CDR3 contains 15 residues. The germline CDR1 and CDR2 sequences are SGHAT and FQNNGV. The CDR3 sequence is CASSPWTANTGELFF. The CDR3 DNA reads as TGTGCCAGCAGCCCATGGACTGCGAACACCGGGGAGCTGTTTTTT.

The V call is TRBV5-1, the J call TRBJ2-1; TRBD2 matches 10 bases. The CDR3 contains 15 residues. The V gene end was trimmed by 3 bases and the J gene end by 12 bases; junction bases not matched to a gene: 12. The germline gives CDR1 SGHRS, CDR2 YFSETQ. The CDR3 DNA is TGCGCCAGCAGCTCAACGCTAGCGGGAGCGGTAGGGCAGTTCTTC. Its translation is CASSSTLAGAVGQFF.

V and J are TRBV24-1 and TRBJ2-7; D unresolved. The CDR3 consists of 15 residues. CDR1 KGHDR and CDR2 SFDVKD come from the germline V gene. Trimming pared 4 bases from V and 5 bases from J, leaving 17 bases between. CDR3 residues: CATSDGPVKADEQYF. The CDR3 coding sequence is TGTGCCACCAGTGACGGTCCAGTAAAGGCGGACGAGCAGTACTTC.

V and J are TRBV19 and TRBJ1-2, with a possible D match to TRBD1 (6 bases). This CDR3 spans 13 amino acids. CDR1 is LNHDA and CDR2 is SQIVND in the germline V gene (reference sequence). Trimming stripped 7 bases from V and 2 bases from J, with 11 bases between. DNA for the CDR3: TGTGCCAGTACGAAGGGACACAACTATGGCTACACCTTC. Its protein product is CASTKGHNYGYTF. Based on the CDR3 plus reference TRBV19 and TRBJ1-2, the full variable domain is DGGITQSPKYLFRKEGQNVTLSCEQNLNHDAMYWYRQDPGQGLRLIYYSQIVNDFQKGDIAEGYSVSREKKESFPLTVTSAQKNPTAFYLCASTKGHNYGYTFGSGTRLTVV.

V gene TRBV6-4 combines with J gene TRBJ2-1; 7 nucleotides agree with TRBD2. The germline CDR1 and CDR2 sequences are MRHNA and SNTAGT. The CDR3 runs to 15 residues. J lost 5 bases, V lost 4 bases, and 8 bases had no gene match. The CDR3 DNA reads as TGTGCCAGCAGTGTGGCGGGAGCCCCAAACAATGAGCAGTTCTTC. This sequence encodes CASSVAGAPNNEQFF.

This chain connects TRBV5-8 to TRBJ2-2, with D perhaps matching TRBD1 (5 bases). CDR1 is SGHTS and CDR2 is YDEGEE in the germline V gene. Trimming shortened V by 10 bases and J by 1 base, and 17 bases separated the two germline ends. The CDR3 contains 15 residues. The CDR3 region is CAVSGQGMNTGELFF. The CDR3 region has the DNA TGTGCCGTCTCAGGTCAGGGCATGAACACCGGGGAGCTGTTTTTT. Variable domain in full (rest from reference TRBV5-8 and TRBJ2-2): EAGVTQSPTHLIKTRGQQATLRCSPISGHTSVYWYQQALGLGLQFLLWYDEGEERNRGNFPPRFSGRQFPNYSSELNVNALELEDSALYLCAVSGQGMNTGELFFGEGSRLTVL.

In this sample, this clone turned up once. This chain uses TRBV7-9 with TRBJ1-5; a possible D gene is TRBD1 (5 bases). Germline-derived CDR1 and CDR2 are SEHNR and FQNEAQ (reference sequence). CDR3 length: 14 amino acids. Trimming stripped 3 bases from V and 4 bases from J, with 10 bases between. CDR3 bases: TGTGCCAGCAGCTTCGACAGAGATAATCAGCCCCAGCATTTT. Translation gives CASSFDRDNQPQHF.

The chain joins TRBV7-9 to TRBJ2-7; the match to TRBD2 covers 12 bases. CDR1 and CDR2 (germline): SEHNR, FQNEAQ (reference sequence). There are 16 residues in the CDR3. With 5 bases clipped from V and 7 bases from J, the junction kept 12 bases outside the gene matches. CDR3 in DNA: TGTGCCAGCAGCACGAAATTAGGGCTAGCGGGAGGGGAGCAGTACTTC. This codes for CASSTKLGLAGGEQYF. Together with reference TRBV7-9 and TRBJ2-7, the CDR3 gives the full variable domain: DTGVSQNPRHKITKRGQNVTFRCDPISEHNRLYWYRQTLGQGPEFLTYFQNEAQLEKSRLLSDRFSAERPKGSFSTLEIQRTEQGDSAMYLCASSTKLGLAGGEQYFGPGTRLTVT.

The rearrangement uses TRBV6-1 and TRBJ1-5; D is ambiguous. The CDR3 length is 15 residues. V was pared by 2 bases and J by 1 base, with 9 bases between. Germline V gene data show CDR1 as MNHNS and CDR2 as SASEGT. The CDR3: CASSEYFGSNQPQHF. In DNA form, the CDR3 reads TGTGCCAGCAGTGAATATTTTGGCAGCAATCAGCCCCAGCATTTT.

This clone appeared a single time. The chain carries TRBV7-8 and TRBJ1-5; the D is unclear. V shed 4 bases and J shed 0 bases, with 4 bases lying between them. Germline V gives CDR1 SGHVS, CDR2 FQNEAQ. This CDR3 is built from 13 residues. In DNA form, the CDR3 reads TGTGCCAGCAGCTGGCATAGCAATCAGCCCCAGCATTTT. Its protein is CASSWHSNQPQHF.

The chain joins TRBV9 to TRBJ1-1, with 7 positions matching TRBD1. Germline loops: CDR1 SGDLS, CDR2 YYNGEE. With V trimmed by 3 bases and J by 2 bases, 4 bases remained unmatched. This CDR3 has 14 residues. CDR3 DNA: TGTGCCAGCAGCGCGACAGGGATCAACACTGAAGCTTTCTTT. Protein product: CASSATGINTEAFF.

The rearrangement links TRBV6-2 or TRBV6-3 to TRBJ2-7; no definite D call. Trimming pared 5 bases from V and 2 bases from J, leaving 19 bases between. This CDR3 has 16 residues. The germline V gene encodes CDR1 MNHEY and CDR2 SVGEGT. DNA for the CDR3: TGTGCCAGCAGTAGCCCCTCCGGAGCCCCCGCCTACGAGCAGTACTTC. The encoded protein is CASSSPSGAPAYEQYF.

The count of this clone is one. The CDR3 nucleotides are TGTGCCTGGAGGGCCGGGAGAGCCTACGAGCAGTACTTC. The encoded protein is CAWRAGRAYEQYF. The chain combines TRBV30 with TRBJ2-7; TRBD2 is a possible D gene (6 bases). Germline loops: CDR1 GTSNPN, CDR2 SVGIG (reference sequence). The CDR3 length is 13 residues. Trimming took off 3 bases at V and 2 bases at J, with 11 bases between the two ends. Together with reference TRBV30 and TRBJ2-7, the CDR3 gives the full variable domain: SQTIHQWPATLVQPVGSPLSLECTVEGTSNPNLYWYRQAAGRGLQLLFYSVGIGQISSEVPQNLSASRPQDRQFILSSKKLLLSDSGFYLCAWRAGRAYEQYFGPGTRLTVT.